The subject of this entry is one TCR beta chain. Possible read error: a much larger clone is one base away. This record comes from a study of T cell repertoires in cytomegalovirus infection. A single record per CDR3 protein comes from TCRdb applying MiXCR to the reads. The table has more than 85,000 distinct CDR3 sequences, approximately 15% seen once. The CDR3 covers 14 residues. Germline V gene data show CDR1 as SGHAT and CDR2 as FQNNGV. V was shortened by 4 bases and J by 6 bases, with 12 bases between the two germline ends. The TCR comes from a human donor in good health (CMV status not recorded). Some clones in this sample may be carry-over from other donors' samples. Sample: PBMCs. The rearrangement uses TRBV11-2 and TRBJ1-4, with D tentatively TRBD1 (5 bases). For the CDR3, the DNA is TGTGCCAGCAGCTGTGACGGGGGGGATGAAAAACTGTTTTTT. It encodes CASSCDGGDEKLFF.